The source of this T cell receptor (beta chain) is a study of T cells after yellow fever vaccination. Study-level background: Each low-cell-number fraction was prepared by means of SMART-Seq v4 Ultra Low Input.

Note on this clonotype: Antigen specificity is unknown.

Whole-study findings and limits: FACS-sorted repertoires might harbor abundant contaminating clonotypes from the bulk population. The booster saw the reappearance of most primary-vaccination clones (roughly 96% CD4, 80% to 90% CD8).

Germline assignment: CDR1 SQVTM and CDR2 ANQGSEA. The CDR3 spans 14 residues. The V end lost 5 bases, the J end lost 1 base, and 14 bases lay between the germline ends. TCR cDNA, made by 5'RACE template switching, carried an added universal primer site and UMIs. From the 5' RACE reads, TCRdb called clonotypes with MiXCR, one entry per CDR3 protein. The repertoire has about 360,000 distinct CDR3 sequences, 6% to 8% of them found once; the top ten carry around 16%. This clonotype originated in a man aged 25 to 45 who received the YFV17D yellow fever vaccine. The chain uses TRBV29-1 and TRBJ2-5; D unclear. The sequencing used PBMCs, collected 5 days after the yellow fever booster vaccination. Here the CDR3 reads CSVRGPNSQETQYF. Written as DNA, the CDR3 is TGCAGCGTTAGAGGACCAAATTCCCAAGAGACCCAGTACTTC.